The clone carrying this T cell receptor beta chain was counted at least ten times. Its antigen is not known. This entry belongs to a study of Graves' ophthalmopathy and Graves' hyperthyroidism. The CDR3 totals 14 residues. V shed 4 bases and J shed 5 bases, with 14 bases lying between them. Germline V gives CDR1 MNHEY, CDR2 SVGAGI. CDR3 regions of TCR beta were amplified from RNA transcripts. The first round was an RT-PCR with HTBI primers, and the second round was a multiplex PCR. MiXCR, applied by TCRdb to the multiplex PCR reads, yields one record per CDR3 protein. The table records roughly 610,000 distinct CDR3 sequences, approximately 21% of them present only once. Overall study findings and caveats: Blood also contained most of the expanded thyroid clonotypes above 0.001 frequency.

Source material: peripheral blood. This TCR came from a woman between 18 and 30 years old with stable Graves' hyperthyroidism. Some clones in this sample may be carry-over from other donors' samples. V gene TRBV6-5 combines with J gene TRBJ1-1; maybe TRBD1 (5 bases). The CDR3 coding sequence is TGTGCCAGCAGTTCGGCCTCAGGGACGACTGAAGCTTTCTTT. Protein sequence: CASSSASGTTEAFF.